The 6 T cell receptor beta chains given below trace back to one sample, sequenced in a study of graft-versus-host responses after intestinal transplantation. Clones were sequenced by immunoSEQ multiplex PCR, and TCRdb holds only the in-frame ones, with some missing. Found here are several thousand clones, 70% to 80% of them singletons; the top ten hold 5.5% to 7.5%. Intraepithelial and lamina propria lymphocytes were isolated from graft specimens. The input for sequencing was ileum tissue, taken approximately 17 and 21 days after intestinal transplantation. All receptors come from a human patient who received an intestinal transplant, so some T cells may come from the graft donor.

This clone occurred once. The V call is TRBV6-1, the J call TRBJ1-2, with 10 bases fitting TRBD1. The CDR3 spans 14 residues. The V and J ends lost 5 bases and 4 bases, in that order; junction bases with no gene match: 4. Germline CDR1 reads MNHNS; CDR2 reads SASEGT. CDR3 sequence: CASSRDRGFYGYTF. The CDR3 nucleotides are TGTGCCAGCAGTAGGGACAGGGGCTTCTATGGCTACACCTTC.

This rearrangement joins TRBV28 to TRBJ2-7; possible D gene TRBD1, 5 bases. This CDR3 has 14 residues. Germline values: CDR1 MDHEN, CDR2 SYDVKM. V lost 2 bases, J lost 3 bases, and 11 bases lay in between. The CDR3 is CASSLVAGNYEQYF. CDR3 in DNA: TGTGCCAGCAGTTTAGTCGCAGGGAACTACGAGCAGTACTTC.

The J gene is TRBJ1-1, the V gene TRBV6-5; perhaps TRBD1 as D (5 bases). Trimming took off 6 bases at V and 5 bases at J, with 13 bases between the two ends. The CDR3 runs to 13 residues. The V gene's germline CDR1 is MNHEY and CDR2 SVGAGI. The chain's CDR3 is CASRPRAGTEAFF. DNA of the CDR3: TGTGCCAGCAGACCCCGGGCAGGGACTGAAGCTTTCTTT.

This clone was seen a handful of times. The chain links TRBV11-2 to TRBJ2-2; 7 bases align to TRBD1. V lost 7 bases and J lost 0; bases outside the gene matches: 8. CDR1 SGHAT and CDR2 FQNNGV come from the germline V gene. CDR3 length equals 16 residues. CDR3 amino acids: CASTRDRLTNTGELFF. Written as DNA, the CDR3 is TGTGCCAGCACCCGGGACAGACTCACGAACACCGGGGAGCTGTTTTTT.

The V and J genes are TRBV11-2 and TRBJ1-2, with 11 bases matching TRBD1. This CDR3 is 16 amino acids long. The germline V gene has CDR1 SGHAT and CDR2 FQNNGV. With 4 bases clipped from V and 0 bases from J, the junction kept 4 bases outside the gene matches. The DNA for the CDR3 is TGTGCCAGCAGCTCCCCGGACAGGGGGCCTAACTATGGCTACACCTTC. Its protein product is CASSSPDRGPNYGYTF. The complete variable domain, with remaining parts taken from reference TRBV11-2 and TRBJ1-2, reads EAGVAQSPRYKIIEKRQSVAFWCNPISGHATLYWYQQILGQGPKLLIQFQNNGVVDDSQLPKDRFSAERLKGVDSTLKIQPAKLEDSAVYLCASSSPDRGPNYGYTFGSGTRLTVV.

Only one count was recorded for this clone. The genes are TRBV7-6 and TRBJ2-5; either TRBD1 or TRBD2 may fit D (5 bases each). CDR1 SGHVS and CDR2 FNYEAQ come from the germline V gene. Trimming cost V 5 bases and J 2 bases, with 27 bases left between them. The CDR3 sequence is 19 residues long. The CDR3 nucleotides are TGTGCCAGCAGCGAGGGGCCCGGTGGCACCACGTTTGGGCAAGAGACCCAGTACTTC. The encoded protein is CASSEGPGGTTFGQETQYF.